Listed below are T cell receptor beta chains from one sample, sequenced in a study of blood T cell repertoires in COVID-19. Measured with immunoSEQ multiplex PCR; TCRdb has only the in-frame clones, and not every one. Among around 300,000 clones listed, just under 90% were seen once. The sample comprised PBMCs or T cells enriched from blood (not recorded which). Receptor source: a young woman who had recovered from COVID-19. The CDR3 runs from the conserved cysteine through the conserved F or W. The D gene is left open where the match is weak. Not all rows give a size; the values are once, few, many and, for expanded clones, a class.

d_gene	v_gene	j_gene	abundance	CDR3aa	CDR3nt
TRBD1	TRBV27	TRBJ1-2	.	CASSSTRQGSYTF	TGTGCCAGCAGTTCAACTCGACAGGGAAGCTACACCTTC
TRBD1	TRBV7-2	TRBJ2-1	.	CASSPPGTGDNEQFF	TGTGCCAGCAGCCCTCCCGGGACAGGGGACAATGAGCAGTTCTTC
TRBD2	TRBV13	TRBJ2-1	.	CASSLVLAGGGEQFF	TGTGCCAGCAGCTTAGTACTAGCGGGAGGAGGTGAGCAGTTCTTC
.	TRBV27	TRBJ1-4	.	CASSLSDRLINEKLFF	TGTGCCAGCAGTTTATCGGACAGACTTATTAATGAAAAACTGTTTTTT
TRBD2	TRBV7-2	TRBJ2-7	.	CASSTPTSGNYEQYF	TGTGCCAGCAGCACTCCAACTAGCGGGAACTACGAGCAGTACTTC
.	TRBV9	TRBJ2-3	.	CASRGGTDTQYF	TGTGCCAGCAGAGGAGGCACAGATACGCAGTATTTT
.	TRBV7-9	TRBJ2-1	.	CASSLQGIHNEQFF	TGTGCCAGCAGCTTACAGGGAATTCACAATGAGCAGTTCTTC
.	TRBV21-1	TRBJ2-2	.	CASSKGSPSVAGELFF	TGTGCCAGCAGCAAGGGATCACCTAGCGTCGCCGGGGAGCTGTTTTTT
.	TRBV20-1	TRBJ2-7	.	CSARLDEQYF	TGCAGTGCTAGACTAGACGAGCAGTACTTC
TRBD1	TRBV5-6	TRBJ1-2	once	CASSPGQGILYGYTF	TGTGCCAGCAGCCCGGGACAGGGAATTCTCTATGGCTACACCTTC
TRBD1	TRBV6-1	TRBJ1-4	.	CASSEDRGREKLFF	TGTGCCAGCAGTGAAGACAGGGGACGGGAAAAACTGTTTTTT
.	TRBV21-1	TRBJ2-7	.	CARSGVWRESYEQYF	TGTGCCAGGTCCGGCGTTTGGCGGGAGAGTTACGAGCAGTACTTC
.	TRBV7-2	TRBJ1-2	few	CASSLDRVNGYTF	TGTGCCAGCAGCTTAGACAGGGTTAATGGCTACACCTTC
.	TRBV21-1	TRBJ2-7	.	CASSTSRGVAGFSYEQYF	TGTGCCAGCAGCACTTCCCGGGGGGTAGCGGGCTTCTCCTACGAGCAGTACTTC
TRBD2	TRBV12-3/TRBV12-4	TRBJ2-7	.	CASSFLAGPEQYF	TGTGCCAGCAGTTTTCTAGCGGGTCCCGAGCAGTACTTC
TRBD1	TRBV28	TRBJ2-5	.	CASSLDRGPGGAQYF	TGTGCCAGCAGTTTGGACAGGGGTCCAGGTGGGGCCCAGTACTTC
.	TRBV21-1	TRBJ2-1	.	CASSRIVRLRRGEMRPYNEQFF	TGTGCCAGCAGCCGAATTGTTAGGTTGAGGCGGGGAGAGATGCGACCTTACAATGAGCAGTTCTTC
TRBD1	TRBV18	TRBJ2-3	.	CASSRQGQTITRDTQYF	TGTGCCAGCTCACGACAGGGACAGACTATAACGCGAGATACGCAGTATTTT
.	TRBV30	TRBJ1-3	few	CAWSWDIWNTIYF	TGTGCCTGGAGCTGGGACATCTGGAACACCATATATTTT
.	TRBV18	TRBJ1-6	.	CASSPTDFNSPLHF	TGTGCCAGCTCACCAACAGATTTTAATTCACCCCTCCACTTT
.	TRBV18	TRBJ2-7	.	CASSPQQDSYEQYF	TGTGCCAGCTCACCACAACAGGATTCCTACGAGCAGTACTTC
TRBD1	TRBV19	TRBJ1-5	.	CASSTWTGGGNQPQHF	TGTGCCAGTAGTACCTGGACAGGGGGTGGCAATCAGCCCCAGCATTTT
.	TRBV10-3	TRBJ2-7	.	CAISEGGASDEQYF	TGTGCCATCAGTGAAGGGGGGGCGTCTGATGAGCAGTACTTC
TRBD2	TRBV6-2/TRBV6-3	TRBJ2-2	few	CASSYSRLAGSTGELFF	TGTGCCAGCAGTTACTCGAGACTAGCGGGATCCACCGGGGAGCTGTTTTTT
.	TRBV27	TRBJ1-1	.	CASSSGISEAFF	TGTGCCAGCAGCTCTGGCATTTCTGAAGCTTTCTTT
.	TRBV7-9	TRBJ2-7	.	CASSFMSSYEQYF	TGTGCCAGCAGCTTTATGAGCTCCTACGAGCAGTACTTC
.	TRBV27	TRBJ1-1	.	CASSWQGNTEAFF	TGTGCCAGCAGTTGGCAGGGAAACACTGAAGCTTTCTTT
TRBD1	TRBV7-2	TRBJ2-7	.	CASSLAAGQGYEQYF	TGTGCCAGCAGCTTAGCGGCCGGACAGGGCTACGAGCAGTACTTC
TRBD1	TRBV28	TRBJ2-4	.	CASSNTRTGSPSKNIQYF	TGTGCCAGCAGTAACACAAGGACAGGCTCACCTTCCAAAAACATTCAGTACTTC
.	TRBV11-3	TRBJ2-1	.	CASSLQGNEQFF	TGTGCCAGCAGCCTGCAGGGAAATGAGCAGTTCTTC
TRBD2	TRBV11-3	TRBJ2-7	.	CASSLAGLVHEQYF	TGTGCCAGCAGCTTAGCAGGACTAGTCCACGAGCAGTACTTC
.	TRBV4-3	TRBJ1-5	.	CASSQEFLQGILSNQPQHF	TGCGCCAGCAGCCAAGAGTTCTTGCAGGGAATTTTGAGCAATCAGCCCCAGCATTTT
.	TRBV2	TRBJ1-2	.	CASQSGGSYGYTF	TGTGCCAGTCAGTCGGGGGGCTCTTATGGCTACACCTTC
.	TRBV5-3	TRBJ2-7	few	CARSSLRVGGYREQYF	TGTGCCAGAAGCTCCTTACGCGTCGGGGGTTATCGGGAGCAGTACTTC
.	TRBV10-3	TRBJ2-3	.	CAIRPSVIIKTTDTQYF	TGTGCCATCAGGCCCTCGGTTATCATAAAGACTACGGATACGCAGTATTTT
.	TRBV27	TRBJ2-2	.	CATSGGSTGELFF	TGTGCCACCTCGGGGGGCTCCACCGGGGAGCTGTTTTTT
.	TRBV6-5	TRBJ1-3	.	CASSYMSHSGNTIYF	TGTGCCAGCAGTTATATGAGTCACTCTGGAAACACCATATATTTT
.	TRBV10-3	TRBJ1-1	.	CAISEFETEAFF	TGTGCCATCAGTGAGTTTGAGACTGAAGCTTTCTTT
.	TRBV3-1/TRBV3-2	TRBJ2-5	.	CASSQGRGTQYF	TGTGCCAGCAGCCAAGGAAGGGGGACCCAGTACTTC
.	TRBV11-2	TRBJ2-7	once	CASSLGVRRSHSYEQYF	TGTGCCAGCAGCTTAGGCGTGAGGCGGAGCCACTCCTACGAGCAGTACTTC
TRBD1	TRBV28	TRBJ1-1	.	CASGRDRGLETEAFF	TGTGCCAGCGGGAGGGACAGGGGGCTAGAGACTGAAGCTTTCTTT
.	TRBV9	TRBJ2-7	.	CASSVASGASQFKQYF	TGTGCCAGCAGCGTAGCTTCTGGGGCGAGTCAGTTCAAGCAGTACTTC
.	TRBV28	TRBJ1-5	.	CASSYGTRAYQPQHF	TGTGCCAGCAGCTATGGGACAAGGGCTTATCAGCCCCAGCATTTT
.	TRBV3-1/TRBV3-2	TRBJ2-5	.	CASSQGRVGLWAQYF	TGTGCCAGCAGCCAAGGGCGGGTTGGTTTGTGGGCCCAGTACTTC
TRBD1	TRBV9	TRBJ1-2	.	CASSVGTVGGYTF	TGTGCCAGCAGCGTGGGGACAGTGGGCGGCTACACCTTC
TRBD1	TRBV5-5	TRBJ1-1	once	CASSLVSGGWNTEAFF	TGTGCCAGCAGCTTGGTTTCAGGGGGCTGGAACACTGAAGCTTTCTTT
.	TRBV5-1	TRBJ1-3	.	CASSREGVSGNTIYF	TGCGCCAGCAGCCGCGAGGGGGTCTCCGGAAACACCATATATTTT
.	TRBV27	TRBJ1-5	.	CASSDRPGLQNQPQHF	TGTGCCAGCAGCGACAGACCGGGACTGCAGAATCAGCCCCAGCATTTT
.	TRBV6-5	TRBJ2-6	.	CASSRQGTGANVLTF	TGTGCCAGCAGCCGCCAGGGAACCGGGGCCAACGTCCTGACTTTC
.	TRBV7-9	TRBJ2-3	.	CASSLVGTDTQYF	TGTGCCAGCAGCTTAGTAGGCACAGATACGCAGTATTTT
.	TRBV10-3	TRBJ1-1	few	CAISDVLNTEAFF	TGTGCCATCAGTGATGTATTGAACACTGAAGCTTTCTTT
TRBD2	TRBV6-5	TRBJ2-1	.	CASSRAGGPGNEQFF	TGTGCCAGCAGCCGAGCGGGAGGGCCAGGGAATGAGCAGTTCTTC